The 28 T cell receptor beta chains below all came from one sample that was sequenced in a study of cytomegalovirus exposure and HLA in healthy donors. In the PCR, 60 Vbeta and 13 Jbeta primers were used. Profiled with immunoSEQ multiplex PCR; TCRdb holds only in-frame clones, not every one. The table has about 150,000 clones, about 75% seen once. Material: PBMCs. The source of these receptors is a man younger than 30 in good health and CMV-seronegative.

This chain uses TRBV19 with TRBJ2-3, with D perhaps TRBD1 (5 bases). CDR1 is LNHDA and CDR2 is SQIVND in the germline V gene (reference sequence). With 7 bases removed from V and 2 bases from J, the gap between germline ends came to 13 bases. The length of the CDR3 is 14 residues. CDR3: CASTPRTHTDTQYF. The CDR3, as DNA: TGTGCCAGTACCCCCCGGACACACACAGATACGCAGTATTTT. Combining the CDR3 with reference TRBV19 and TRBJ2-3 gives the whole variable domain DGGITQSPKYLFRKEGQNVTLSCEQNLNHDAMYWYRQDPGQGLRLIYYSQIVNDFQKGDIAEGYSVSREKKESFPLTVTSAQKNPTAFYLCASTPRTHTDTQYFGPGTRLTVL.

This clone was seen a single time. The rearrangement joins TRBV18 to TRBJ1-1; a possible D gene is TRBD1 (6 bases). Trimming took off 2 bases at V and 1 base at J, with 14 bases between the two ends. The CDR3 consists of 16 residues. CDR1 KGHSH and CDR2 LQKENI come from the germline V gene. CDR3 DNA sequence: TGTGCCAGCTCACCAAGTCGGAGGGGGGGGAACACTGAAGCTTTCTTT. Its protein is CASSPSRRGGNTEAFF.

The chain couples TRBV10-3 to TRBJ2-1; 10 positions match TRBD2. CDR3 length equals 17 residues. The germline V gene has CDR1 ENHRY and CDR2 SYGVKD. V was pared by 6 bases and J by 0 bases, with 8 bases of the junction left unmatched. CDR3 sequence: CAIRPSGSGGSYNEQFF. The CDR3, as DNA: TGTGCCATCAGACCTAGCGGGAGCGGAGGCTCCTACAATGAGCAGTTCTTC.

CDR3 loop: CASLLSAGNTDTQYF. The CDR3 bases are TGCGCCAGTCTTCTGTCGGCGGGGAACACAGATACGCAGTATTTT. V gene TRBV5-1 combines with J gene TRBJ2-3; TRBD2 is a possible D gene (6 bases). Trimming stripped 8 bases from V and 2 bases from J, with 18 bases between. This CDR3 comprises 15 residues. The germline CDR1 and CDR2 sequences are SGHRS and YFSETQ. Full variable domain (outside the CDR3, taken from reference TRBV5-1 and TRBJ2-3): KAGVTQTPRYLIKTRGQQVTLSCSPISGHRSVSWYQQTPGQGLQFLFEYFSETQRNKGNFPGRFSGRQFSNSRSEMNVSTLELGDSALYLCASLLSAGNTDTQYFGPGTRLTVL.

This clone was counted between two and nine times. The V and J genes are TRBV5-6 and TRBJ2-7; D perhaps matches TRBD2 (6 bases). From germline, CDR1 is SGHDT and CDR2 YYEEEE. The CDR3 sequence is 12 residues long. Between the trimmed V and J ends, which lost 4 bases and 13 bases, there was a span of 18 bases. The DNA for the CDR3 is TGTGCCAGCAGCCGGGACTCTTTAATTTTCTACTTC. Protein product: CASSRDSLIFYF.

This clone was observed once. The chain joins TRBV27 to TRBJ2-1, with TRBD2 matching over 13 bases. Losses at the gene ends were 5 bases for V and 8 bases for J; bases not matched to a gene: 12. Germline assignment: CDR1 MNHEY and CDR2 SMNVEV (reference sequence). The CDR3 has 17 residues. The CDR3 DNA reads as TGTGCCAGCAGTCTTCACGGACTAGCGGGGGTTGGAGATGAGCAGTTCTTC. It is translated as CASSLHGLAGVGDEQFF.

The V and J genes are TRBV6-5 and TRBJ1-2, with TRBD1 as a possible D gene (6 bases). The V and J ends lost 0 bases and 0 bases respectively, with 11 bases between them. The CDR3 has 16 amino acids. Germline V gene data show CDR1 as MNHEY and CDR2 as SVGAGI. CDR3 DNA: TGTGCCAGCAGTTACTCACAGGGAAGGGCTAACTATGGCTACACCTTC. This sequence encodes CASSYSQGRANYGYTF.

This chain joins TRBV6-1 and TRBJ1-5; TRBD1 agrees at 9 bases. Germline values: CDR1 MNHNS, CDR2 SASEGT. The CDR3 is 14 amino acids. V was pared by 6 bases and J by 6 bases, with 6 bases of the junction left unmatched. The CDR3 region is CASRGQGSGQPQHF. The CDR3 DNA is TGTGCCAGCAGGGGACAGGGTTCAGGTCAGCCCCAGCATTTT.

V gene TRBV6-5 combines with J gene TRBJ2-2; tentatively, D is TRBD2 (6 bases). This CDR3 is 14 amino acids long. V was pared by 5 bases and J by 5 bases, with 12 bases between. Germline CDR1 is MNHEY and CDR2 is SVGAGI. The CDR3 region is CASSERGGTGELFF. DNA for the CDR3: TGTGCCAGCAGTGAGAGGGGAGGTACCGGGGAGCTGTTTTTT.

The rearrangement uses TRBV7-2 and TRBJ2-7; 12 bases match TRBD2. The germline V gene encodes CDR1 SGHTA and CDR2 FQGNSA. The CDR3 extends over 14 amino acids. After removal of 7 bases from V and 4 bases from J, the junction contained 5 bases not matched to a gene. This CDR3 is CASTSGLAGYEQYF. The CDR3 region has the DNA TGTGCCAGCACCTCCGGACTAGCGGGGTACGAGCAGTACTTC.

The V gene is TRBV6-5, the J gene TRBJ1-2; 8 nucleotides agree with TRBD1. This CDR3 spans 13 amino acids. V trimming: 6 bases; J trimming: 6 bases; junction bases outside the gene matches: 6. Germline CDR1 and CDR2: MNHEY and SVGAGI. The CDR3 sequence is CASSTRTGNGYTF. The CDR3 coding sequence is TGTGCCAGCAGCACCAGGACAGGGAATGGCTACACCTTC.

This clone was observed once. The chain is built from TRBV6-5 and TRBJ1-1; a weak D match, TRBD1 (6 bases). CDR1 is MNHEY, CDR2 SVGAGI, per germline. V gave up 7 bases and J gave up 1 base, with 13 bases separating them. This CDR3 contains 14 residues. CDR3 DNA: TGTGCCAGCAAGCCGGACAGCACGAACACTGAAGCTTTCTTT. It codes for CASKPDSTNTEAFF.

The genes are TRBV10-1 and TRBJ2-5; 8 bases fit TRBD1. Near its end, the DNA agrees better with TRBJ2-7, so the J call may be wrong. The CDR3 runs 14 residues. Germline V gene sequence: CDR1 WNHNN, CDR2 SYGVQD (reference sequence). DNA of the CDR3: TGCGCCAGCAGTGACGGGCAGGGGGCTTACGAGCAGTACTTC. Translated: CASSDGQGAYEQYF.

This chain uses TRBV9 with TRBJ2-7; possibly TRBD1 for D (6 bases). V was cut by 4 bases and J by 3 bases, with 11 bases left in between. There are 13 residues in the CDR3. CDR1 is SGDLS and CDR2 is YYNGEE in the germline V gene. The CDR3 protein is CASSPGHNYEQYF. The CDR3 bases are TGTGCCAGCAGCCCGGGACACAACTACGAGCAGTACTTC.

This clone was detected only a few times. The chain joins TRBV5-6 to TRBJ2-4; no definite D call. This CDR3 is 14 amino acids long. CDR1 is SGHDT and CDR2 is YYEEEE in the germline V gene. Between the trimmed V and J ends, which lost 2 bases and 5 bases, there was a span of 11 bases. CDR3 in DNA: TGTGCCAGCAGCTTCCGAGACGGAGAAAACATTCAGTACTTC. Its translation: CASSFRDGENIQYF.

The genes are TRBV5-4 and TRBJ2-7; 9 bases line up with TRBD1. This CDR3 region has 15 residues. J gave up 0 bases and V 0 bases, and 1 base lay outside the gene matches. CDR1 is SGHNT, CDR2 YYREEE, per germline (reference sequence). CDR3 DNA: TGTGCCAGCAGCTTGGAGGGACAGGGCTCCTACGAGCAGTACTTC. As protein: CASSLEGQGSYEQYF.

The chain uses TRBV6-5 and TRBJ2-7; D perhaps matches TRBD2 (6 bases). Germline lookup yields CDR1 MNHEY and CDR2 SVGAGI. With 5 bases removed from V and 2 bases from J, the gap between germline ends came to 13 bases. The CDR3 has 14 amino acids. The CDR3 DNA reads as TGTGCCAGCAGTGACGTCAGGGAGGCCTACGAGCAGTACTTC. It encodes CASSDVREAYEQYF.

A note on this clone: The junction departs from the called germline gene at one end, perhaps through a read error. The chain combines TRBV7-9 with TRBJ1-1; D uncertain. The germline V gene encodes CDR1 SEHNR and CDR2 FQNEAQ (reference sequence). CDR3 length: 13 amino acids. The CDR3, as DNA: TGTTCCAGCAGCTTACCACCATACAATGAAGCTTTCTTT. Translated, it gives CSSSLPPYNEAFF.

V usage is TRBV19 and J usage is TRBJ1-1; TRBD1 matches at 9 bases. Germline-derived CDR1 and CDR2 are LNHDA and SQIVND (reference sequence). The CDR3 has 14 residues. The V segment lost 4 bases and the J segment 10 bases; nucleotides outside the gene matches: 10. The CDR3 here is CASSTSGTGYLAFF. The CDR3 nucleotides are TGTGCCAGTAGTACCTCCGGGACAGGGTATTTAGCTTTCTTT.

The genes are TRBV10-3 and TRBJ2-1, with D perhaps TRBD2 (6 bases). Germline assignment: CDR1 ENHRY and CDR2 SYGVKD. The CDR3 contains 14 residues. Trimming removed 4 bases from V and 5 bases from J, with 12 bases in between. The CDR3 coding sequence is TGTGCCATCAGTGCTGGGACTTCCGACAATGAGCAGTTCTTC. It yields the protein CAISAGTSDNEQFF.

This chain joins TRBV9 and TRBJ2-1; D remains ambiguous. Per the germline V gene, CDR1 is SGDLS and CDR2 is YYNGEE. V lost 0 bases and J 8 bases, leaving 12 bases between the germline ends. This CDR3 region has 14 residues. For the CDR3, the DNA is TGTGCCAGCAGCGTAGGGTCAGGTTGGGATGAGCAGTTCTTC. Translation: CASSVGSGWDEQFF.

The V call is TRBV7-2, the J call TRBJ2-1; no clear D. Per the germline V gene, CDR1 is SGHTA and CDR2 is FQGNSA. The germline V and J ends were trimmed by 4 bases and 7 bases, with 11 bases remaining between them. There are 13 residues in the CDR3. DNA of the CDR3: TGTGCCAGCAGCTCACTAAGGATAAATGAGCAGTTCTTC. Protein sequence: CASSSLRINEQFF.

This clone was detected a few times. The genes are TRBV6-5 and TRBJ1-5, with a weak D call TRBD1 (5 bases). Germline assignment: CDR1 MNHEY and CDR2 SVGAGI. Trimming removed 0 bases from V and 9 bases from J, with 15 bases in between. This CDR3 contains 15 residues. CDR3: CASSYSLFQGGPQHF. CDR3 bases: TGTGCCAGCAGTTACTCCCTTTTCCAGGGTGGGCCCCAGCATTTT.

This clone came up once. This chain uses TRBV28 with TRBJ2-7, with a tentative D call TRBD2 (5 bases). The CDR3 has 15 amino acids. The V end was cut by 1 base, the J end by 5 bases, with 15 bases between. Germline V gene lookup returns CDR1 MDHEN and CDR2 SYDVKM. CDR3 sequence reads: CASSLSRGVIHEQYF. CDR3 in DNA: TGTGCCAGCAGTTTATCTCGGGGAGTTATCCACGAGCAGTACTTC.

This clone has just a few counts. This chain links TRBV4-1 with TRBJ1-5; 10 positions match TRBD1. Germline V gene lookup returns CDR1 MGHRA and CDR2 YSYEKL. This CDR3 has 16 amino acids. J gave up 7 bases and V 1 base, and 7 bases lay outside the gene matches. The CDR3 bases are TGCGCCAGCAGCCAAGGTACCGGGACAGGGGCCCAGCCCCAGCATTTT. Protein: CASSQGTGTGAQPQHF.

This clone has only a few counts. This CDR3 reads CASSLGYGFNEQFF. In nucleotides, the CDR3 is TGTGCCAGCAGCTTAGGGTACGGTTTCAATGAGCAGTTCTTC. The chain recombines TRBV7-2 with TRBJ2-1; no firm D call. Germline-derived CDR1 and CDR2 are SGHTA and FQGNSA. Trimming took 1 base from V and 6 from J, leaving 10 bases between them. The CDR3 sequence is 14 residues long.

There are a few counts of this clone. The genes are TRBV10-2 and TRBJ2-3; 12 bases are shared with TRBD2. Germline lookup yields CDR1 WSHSY and CDR2 SAAADI. V was clipped by 7 bases and J by 2 bases; unmatched bases: 4. The CDR3 spans 15 residues. The CDR3: CASNGLAGNTDTQYF. The CDR3 DNA sequence: TGCGCCAGCAACGGACTAGCGGGGAACACAGATACGCAGTATTTT.

The V gene is TRBV4-3, the J gene TRBJ2-5; 9 bases match TRBD1. V was pared by 0 bases and J by 3 bases, with 2 bases of the junction left unmatched. CDR1 is LGHNA, CDR2 YSLEER, per germline. This CDR3 comprises 15 residues. CDR3 sequence reads: CASSQDWTGEETQYF. In nucleotides, the CDR3 is TGCGCCAGCAGCCAAGATTGGACAGGGGAAGAGACCCAGTACTTC.